These 25 T cell receptor beta chains came from one sample sequenced in a study of blood T cell repertoires in COVID-19. TCRdb keeps only in-frame clones here, not all; method: immunoSEQ multiplex PCR. The sample lists around 220,000 clones; about 88% were seen once. Sequencing was done on a sample of peripheral blood. The source is a woman between 45 and 65 years old with COVID-19, enrolled during active disease.

V usage is TRBV5-6 and J usage is TRBJ1-5; TRBD1 is a possible D gene (6 bases). The V gene lost 3 bases and the J gene lost 5 bases, with 15 bases spanning the gap. The CDR3 runs to 15 residues. Looked up from germline, CDR1 is SGHDT and CDR2 is YYEEEE. CDR3 residues: CASSYSGGAHQPQHF. As DNA, the CDR3 is TGTGCCAGCAGCTACTCGGGGGGGGCTCATCAGCCCCAGCATTTT.

The chain links TRBV30 to TRBJ2-1, with D perhaps matching TRBD1 (5 bases). CDR1 and CDR2 (germline): GTSNPN, SVGIG (reference sequence). The CDR3 length is 15 residues. V was pared by 0 bases and J by 5 bases, with 14 bases between. CDR3 nucleotides: TGTGCCTGGAGTGTACAAGGGGTCAGAAACAATGAGCAGTTCTTC. It specifies CAWSVQGVRNNEQFF.

This rearrangement joins TRBV4-3 to TRBJ2-1; 16 nucleotides line up with TRBD2. Losses at the gene ends were 1 base for V and 5 bases for J; bases not matched to a gene: 14. Per the germline V gene, CDR1 is LGHNA and CDR2 is YSLEER. This CDR3 contains 21 residues. The CDR3 spells CASSQGLPGTSGGAVDNEQFF. The DNA for the CDR3 is TGCGCCAGCAGCCAAGGATTACCCGGGACTAGCGGGGGGGCCGTCGACAATGAGCAGTTCTTC.

The chain couples TRBV12-5 to TRBJ2-3; D perhaps matches TRBD2 (6 bases). The germline V gene has CDR1 LGHNT and CDR2 FRNRAP. The CDR3 has 16 amino acids. V lost 7 bases, J lost 0 bases, and 17 bases lay in between. The CDR3 sequence: CASASSPGVSTDTQYF. Here the CDR3 DNA reads TGTGCTAGTGCCTCCTCGCCGGGGGTTAGCACAGATACGCAGTATTTT.

The chain recombines TRBV19 with TRBJ1-2, with D unresolved. Deletions cut 3 bases from V and 8 bases from J, with 22 bases between. This CDR3 spans 16 amino acids. Germline V lookup: CDR1 LNHDA, CDR2 SQIVND (reference sequence). DNA of the CDR3: TGTGCCAGTAGTATCGTTAGTGGCGCCTCGGAGGGAGGCTACACCTTC. Its protein is CASSIVSGASEGGYTF.

The chain has TRBV7-9 and TRBJ1-6; TRBD1 is a possible D gene (5 bases). V lost 0 bases and J 10 bases, leaving 16 bases between the germline ends. There are 16 residues in the CDR3. Germline lookup yields CDR1 SEHNR and CDR2 FQNEAQ (reference sequence). The CDR3 is CASSLAVGGYGSPLHF. The CDR3 region has the DNA TGTGCCAGCAGCTTAGCAGTTGGGGGGTACGGCTCACCCCTCCACTTT.

This rearrangement joins TRBV3-1 (or the pseudogene TRBV3-2) to TRBJ2-1, with TRBD2 matching over 8 bases. The length of the CDR3 is 16 residues. Germline lookup yields CDR1 LGHDT and CDR2 YNNKEL (reference sequence). The V segment lost 2 bases and the J segment 7 bases; nucleotides outside the gene matches: 10. Written as DNA, the CDR3 is TGTGCCAGCAGCCAATCGAAGCGGGGGACGGGAAATGAGCAGTTCTTC. Translation: CASSQSKRGTGNEQFF.

This chain uses TRBV18 with TRBJ2-3; tentative D call: TRBD2 (5 bases). Looked up from germline, CDR1 is KGHSH and CDR2 is LQKENI. This CDR3 is 14 amino acids long. V dropped 3 bases and J dropped 4 bases, with 11 bases sitting between them. DNA for the CDR3: TGTGCCAGCTCACCGGGTACCGGGGCAGATACGCAGTATTTT. Translated, it gives CASSPGTGADTQYF.

V is TRBV2 and J is TRBJ2-5; 7 nucleotides align to TRBD1. Germline CDR1 is SNHLY and CDR2 is FYNNEI. The CDR3 loop spans 15 amino acids. Trimming took 4 bases from V and 2 from J; bases not matched to a gene: 7. The CDR3 DNA follows: TGTGCCAGCAGTGTATACAGGGGTCCGCAAGAGACCCAGTACTTC. It encodes CASSVYRGPQETQYF.

This clone was seen just once. The chain links TRBV28 to TRBJ1-5, with 8 bases aligning to TRBD1. V lost 1 base and J lost 2; bases outside the gene matches: 1. CDR3 size: 15 residues. Germline V gene lookup returns CDR1 MDHEN and CDR2 SYDVKM. The CDR3 loop reads CASSLSGGRNQPQHF. The CDR3 DNA sequence: TGTGCCAGCAGTTTATCAGGGGGCCGCAATCAGCCCCAGCATTTT.

This clone occurred once. The chain has TRBV11-1 and TRBJ2-3, with D tentatively TRBD2 (5 bases). The CDR3 sequence is 14 residues long. The germline V gene encodes CDR1 SGHAT and CDR2 FQDESV (reference sequence). V lost 7 bases and J lost 5, with 16 bases in between. CDR3 coding DNA: TGTGCCAGCACCTTCGGGTCAGGAGGAGATACGCAGTATTTT. This encodes CASTFGSGGDTQYF.

In regard to this clone: An end of the junction differs from the germline gene, which may be a read error. This sequence joins TRBV11-2 and TRBJ1-4, with TRBD1 matching over 7 bases. The CDR3 extends over 16 amino acids. In germline, CDR1 is SGHAT, CDR2 FQNNGV. The CDR3: CAGRRQGGHGNEKLFF. The CDR3 DNA reads as TGTGCCGGCAGGAGGCAGGGGGGTCACGGCAATGAAAAACTGTTTTTT.

This chain connects TRBV9 to TRBJ1-2, with D possibly TRBD1 on 6 matching bases. Between the trimmed V and J ends, which lost 7 bases and 6 bases, there was a span of 13 bases. Germline CDR1 SGDLS, CDR2 YYNGEE. CDR3 length: 12 amino acids. The CDR3 loop reads CASSPGGHGYTF. The CDR3 DNA follows: TGTGCCAGCTCCCCGGGGGGCCATGGCTACACCTTC.

The chain couples TRBV15 to TRBJ1-6; 7 nucleotides line up with TRBD1. J lost 6 bases, V lost 2 bases, and 13 bases had no gene match. The length of the CDR3 is 18 residues. Germline CDR1 and CDR2: LNHNV and YYDKDF (reference sequence). The CDR3 sequence: CATSRKQAGGLSNSPLHF. The CDR3 DNA reads TGTGCCACCAGCAGAAAGCAGGCAGGGGGTCTTAGTAATTCACCCCTCCACTTT.

This sequence joins TRBV7-9 and TRBJ1-6, with 7 nucleotides matching TRBD1. In germline, CDR1 is SEHNR, CDR2 FQNEAQ (reference sequence). The CDR3 totals 14 residues. Unmatched junction bases numbered 5, after V lost 2 bases and J lost 10 bases. CDR3 sequence (DNA): TGTGCCAGCAGCTTAACAGGGGATAGGTCACCCCTCCACTTT. Translating gives CASSLTGDRSPLHF.

The genes are TRBV14 and TRBJ2-7; maybe TRBD2 (6 bases). The germline CDR1 and CDR2 sequences are SGHDN and FVKESK. V dropped 3 bases and J dropped 2 bases, with 17 bases sitting between them. This CDR3 has 16 amino acids. The CDR3 here is CASSHLGLAGPYEQYF. The CDR3 region has the DNA TGTGCCAGCAGCCATCTGGGTCTCGCGGGGCCCTACGAGCAGTACTTC.

The chain has TRBV7-8 and TRBJ2-1; D uncertain. CDR1 and CDR2 from the germline V gene are SGHVS and FQNEAQ. The V and J ends lost 2 bases and 7 bases respectively, with 24 bases between them. The CDR3 sequence is 18 residues long. The CDR3 sequence is CASSLNRPGISRVNEQFF. Written as DNA, the CDR3 is TGTGCCAGCAGCTTAAATAGGCCAGGTATTTCAAGAGTGAATGAGCAGTTCTTC. The whole variable domain, remainder taken from reference TRBV7-8 and TRBJ2-1, is GAGVSQSPRYKVAKRGQDVALRCDPISGHVSLFWYQQALGQGPEFLTYFQNEAQLDKSGLPSDRFFAERPEGSVSTLKIQRTQQEDSAVYLCASSLNRPGISRVNEQFFGPGTRLTVL.

J is TRBJ2-7 and V is TRBV11-3; 9 bases are shared with TRBD1. The CDR3 sequence is 12 residues long. Germline values: CDR1 SGHNT, CDR2 YENEEA. The ends lost 9 bases at V and 5 bases at J; junction bases unmatched: 5. CDR3 nucleotides: TGTGCCAGTCGGGGACAGGGCCACGAGCAGTACTTC. Amino acids: CASRGQGHEQYF.

This chain links TRBV7-6 with TRBJ2-3; 9 positions match TRBD1. V shed 6 bases, J shed 0 bases, and the junction held 13 bases outside the gene matches. The CDR3 loop spans 18 amino acids. Germline CDR1 reads SGHVS; CDR2 reads FNYEAQ. The CDR3, as DNA: TGTGCCAGCAGGCCGGGACAGGGACCGTTGCCTAGCACAGATACGCAGTATTTT. This codes for CASRPGQGPLPSTDTQYF.

The chain joins TRBV3-1 (or the pseudogene TRBV3-2) to TRBJ1-1; unclear D gene. Germline V gene sequence: CDR1 LGHDT, CDR2 YNNKEL (reference sequence). The CDR3 totals 14 residues. V was clipped by 0 bases and J by 3 bases, with 8 bases between them. CDR3 sequence: CASSQDPGDTEAFF. For the CDR3, the DNA is TGTGCCAGCAGCCAAGATCCCGGGGACACTGAAGCTTTCTTT.

This chain uses TRBV19 with TRBJ2-5, with D perhaps matching TRBD1 (5 bases). Germline CDR1 reads LNHDA; CDR2 reads SQIVND (reference sequence). V lost 5 bases to trimming and J lost 5 bases, with 9 bases between them. The CDR3 runs 12 residues. The CDR3 nucleotides are TGTGCCAGTAGTTCAGGGTGGGAGACCCAGTACTTC. It codes for CASSSGWETQYF.

This chain joins TRBV9 and TRBJ1-6; 9 nucleotides align to TRBD1. CDR1 is SGDLS and CDR2 is YYNGEE in the germline V gene. The CDR3 is 15 residues long. Unmatched junction bases numbered 4, after V lost 4 bases and J lost 5 bases. The CDR3 loop reads CASSSGTGNNSPLHF. The CDR3 nucleotides read TGTGCCAGCAGCTCCGGGACAGGGAATAATTCACCCCTCCACTTT.

The genes are TRBV29-1 and TRBJ1-2, with D tentatively TRBD1 (5 bases). Germline V lookup: CDR1 SQVTM, CDR2 ANQGSEA. The length of the CDR3 is 12 residues. Trimming removed 0 bases from V and 3 bases from J, with 5 bases in between. In nucleotides, the CDR3 is TGCAGCGTTGAAGAACAGGACTATGGCTACACCTTC. Translated, it gives CSVEEQDYGYTF.

The V gene is TRBV18, the J gene TRBJ2-1; 11 bases agree with TRBD2. In germline, CDR1 is KGHSH, CDR2 LQKENI. Trimming at V came to 0 bases and at J to 6 bases, leaving 7 bases not matched to a gene. The CDR3 is made up of 17 amino acids. CDR3 residues: CASSPPRLAGGGNEQFF. The CDR3 nucleotides are TGTGCCAGCTCACCACCGAGGCTAGCGGGGGGTGGCAATGAGCAGTTCTTC.

The chain uses TRBV7-8 and TRBJ1-6; D may be TRBD1 (5 bases). The CDR3 loop spans 13 amino acids. Looked up from germline, CDR1 is SGHVS and CDR2 is FQNEAQ. V was clipped by 5 bases and J by 8 bases, with 10 bases between them. DNA of the CDR3: TGTGCCAGCAGCACAGAAGGGGATTCACCCCTCCACTTT. It translates to CASSTEGDSPLHF. The full variable domain, its missing parts supplied by reference TRBV7-8 and TRBJ1-6, is GAGVSQSPRYKVAKRGQDVALRCDPISGHVSLFWYQQALGQGPEFLTYFQNEAQLDKSGLPSDRFFAERPEGSVSTLKIQRTQQEDSAVYLCASSTEGDSPLHFGNGTRLTVT.